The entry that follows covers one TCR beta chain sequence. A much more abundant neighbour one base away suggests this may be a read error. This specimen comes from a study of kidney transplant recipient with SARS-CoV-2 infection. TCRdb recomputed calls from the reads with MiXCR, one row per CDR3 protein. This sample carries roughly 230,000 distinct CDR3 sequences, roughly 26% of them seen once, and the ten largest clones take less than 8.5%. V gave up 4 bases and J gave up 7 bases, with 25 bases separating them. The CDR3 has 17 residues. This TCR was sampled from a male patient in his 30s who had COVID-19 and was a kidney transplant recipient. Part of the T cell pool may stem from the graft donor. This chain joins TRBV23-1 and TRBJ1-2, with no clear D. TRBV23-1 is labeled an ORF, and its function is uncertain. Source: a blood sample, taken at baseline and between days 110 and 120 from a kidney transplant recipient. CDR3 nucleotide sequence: TGCGCCAGCAGTCCCCAAGCGCTACGCAGAAAGACCTGTGGCTACACCTTC. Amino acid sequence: CASSPQALRRKTCGYTF.